A selection of T cell receptor beta chains follows, all from one sample in a study of cytomegalovirus exposure and HLA in healthy donors. Produced via immunoSEQ multiplex PCR; TCRdb's table is partial and in-frame only. The sample has approximately 100,000 clones; around two thirds are singletons. Sequenced: PBMCs. The receptors originated from a man over 45 in good health and CMV-seropositive. The CDR3 runs from the conserved cysteine through the conserved F or W. Fields, in order: D gene, clone size, V gene, J gene, CDR3 DNA, CDR3 protein. The D gene is left open where the match is weak. Clone size is shown for a subset of rows, as once, few, many or a class of expanded clone.

d_call: .
clone_size: .
v_call: TRBV4-1
j_call: TRBJ2-7
cdr3_nt: TGCGCCAGCAGCCAATTGAGCGGGTACACCTACGAGCAGTACTTC
cdr3_aa: CASSQLSGYTYEQYF

d_call: TRBD2
clone_size: .
v_call: TRBV10-1
j_call: TRBJ2-1
cdr3_nt: TGCGCCAGCAGTGAACGACTAGCGCTCAACAATGAGCAGTTCTTC
cdr3_aa: CASSERLALNNEQFF

d_call: .
clone_size: .
v_call: TRBV5-5
j_call: TRBJ2-7
cdr3_nt: TGTGCCAGCAGCCGAGGGGGGGTCGGCGAGCAGTACTTC
cdr3_aa: CASSRGGVGEQYF

d_call: TRBD1
clone_size: few
v_call: TRBV6-6
j_call: TRBJ2-1
cdr3_nt: TGTGCCAGCAGTGGGACAGGGGGCAATGAGCAGTTCTTC
cdr3_aa: CASSGTGGNEQFF

d_call: TRBD1
clone_size: .
v_call: TRBV6-5
j_call: TRBJ1-1
cdr3_nt: TGTGCCAGCAGCCGCTTGACAGGGGGCGAAACTGAAGCTTTCTTT
cdr3_aa: CASSRLTGGETEAFF

d_call: TRBD1
clone_size: .
v_call: TRBV5-4
j_call: TRBJ2-7
cdr3_nt: TGTGCCAGCAGCTCGAGACAGGGTACCTACGAGCAGTACTTC
cdr3_aa: CASSSRQGTYEQYF

d_call: .
clone_size: .
v_call: TRBV27
j_call: TRBJ1-6
cdr3_nt: TGTGCCAGCAGTAGGCCGGGGGGTTCACCCCTCCACTTT
cdr3_aa: CASSRPGGSPLHF

d_call: .
clone_size: .
v_call: TRBV6-1
j_call: TRBJ1-5
cdr3_nt: TGTGCCAGCACCTCACAGGATTATCAGCCCCAGCATTTT
cdr3_aa: CASTSQDYQPQHF

d_call: TRBD1
clone_size: once
v_call: TRBV11-2
j_call: TRBJ1-1
cdr3_nt: TGTGCCAGCAGCTTCCGGACAGGGGAGGGGGACACCGAAGCTTTCTTT
cdr3_aa: CASSFRTGEGDTEAFF

d_call: TRBD2
clone_size: .
v_call: TRBV9
j_call: TRBJ2-1
cdr3_nt: TGTGCCAGCAGCCGAGGGCGGGGGAGTTACAATGAGCAGTTCTTC
cdr3_aa: CASSRGRGSYNEQFF

d_call: TRBD1
clone_size: .
v_call: TRBV7-9
j_call: TRBJ1-4
cdr3_nt: TGTGCCAGCAGCTTATGGGACAGGCTTAATGAAAAACTGTTTTTT
cdr3_aa: CASSLWDRLNEKLFF

d_call: .
clone_size: .
v_call: TRBV5-6
j_call: TRBJ2-5
cdr3_nt: TGTGCCAGCAGCCCGCTAGAGTGGGTCCGGCAAGAGACCCAGTACTTC
cdr3_aa: CASSPLEWVRQETQYF

d_call: TRBD2
clone_size: .
v_call: TRBV27
j_call: TRBJ2-5
cdr3_nt: TGTGCCAGCACCTCGGGCGGGAGGGGTCAAGAGACCCAGTACTTC
cdr3_aa: CASTSGGRGQETQYF

d_call: .
clone_size: .
v_call: TRBV18
j_call: TRBJ1-6
cdr3_nt: TGTGCCAGCTCACCATCCGGAGGGACCAATTCACCCCTCCACTTT
cdr3_aa: CASSPSGGTNSPLHF

d_call: TRBD2
clone_size: few
v_call: TRBV10-1
j_call: TRBJ2-3
cdr3_nt: TGCGCCAGCAGTTCGACTAGCGGGGCAGATACGCAGTATTTT
cdr3_aa: CASSSTSGADTQYF

d_call: .
clone_size: .
v_call: TRBV2
j_call: TRBJ2-5
cdr3_nt: TGTGCCAGCAGTGTCGGAGGGGCGCAGGAGACCCAGTACTTC
cdr3_aa: CASSVGGAQETQYF